This T cell receptor (beta chain) is drawn from a study of OX40 agonist ivuxolimab in advanced cancers. Looking at the study overall: As their treatment, patients were administered ivuxolimab, an agonistic anti-OX40 (CD134) antibody.

Sequencing was performed with immunoSEQ multiplex PCR; in TCRdb, only in-frame clones are kept and a portion is missing. The table records fewer than 85,000 clones, approximately 85% of them present only once. Study-level findings and limits: Among the least clonally expanded were partial responders at 0.1-3.0 mg/kg. Among T cells, CD8+ cells averaged more expanded clones than CD4+ cells.

As to this clone: The target antigen is unknown.

The CDR3 extends over 13 amino acids. The V and J ends lost 1 base and 2 bases respectively, with 5 bases between them. Germline V CDR1 and CDR2: KGHSH, LQKENI. The TCR was taken from an adult with an advanced solid tumor such as melanoma, head and neck, liver or kidney cancer. The sequences come from CD4+ or CD8+ T cells sorted from blood, collected in a trial of the OX40 agonist ivuxolimab. The chain has TRBV18 and TRBJ2-5; D not resolved. This chain's CDR3 is CASSPRPQETQYF. The CDR3 region has the DNA TGTGCCAGCTCACCACGGCCTCAAGAGACCCAGTACTTC.